This entry features one T cell receptor beta chain sequence. The antigen this receptor binds is unknown. Per-base quality was not reported, and no clone a single base away is much larger than it. Interpreted using the paper, the time point label stands for: about 28 days (+/-7) after the second vaccine dose. AZD1222 recipients given second doses at about 4 weeks or at about 12 weeks were pooled, since spike-specific TCR depth and breadth were not found to differ between the two schedules. Samples from vaccinated people were obtained from the UK trials COV001 and COV002, which included a single-blind randomized controlled phase 2/3 trial of AZD1222 (ChAdOx1 nCoV-19) in healthy adults. For TCRbeta chain sequencing, PBMC samples were collected from trial participants at day 0 and at day 28 after the second dose. The data were obtained in a study of T cell responses to AZD1222 COVID-19 vaccine listed by TCRdb under 2021. For the wider study: TCR sequencing covered 233 trial participants: nearly 210 given two doses of AZD1222 and about 26 given two doses of MenACWY control vaccine. Enrollment into the trials was organized by age into subgroups of 18-55, 56-69 and 70-plus years, and those subgroups contained roughly 150, 30 and 60 TCR-sequenced participants, respectively. On the study overall, not on this receptor specifically: The 56-69-year group was small, and its depth increase did not reach significance, likely because of low power. Vaccine-associated CD4 TCRs spanned the whole spike protein, with dominant responses in regions 160-218 and 743-854. After two AZD1222 doses, both the breadth and the depth of spike-specific TCRs were significantly higher than at day 0 and than in MenACWY recipients. Participants were mostly white British, with more females than males. The authors suggested clonal diversity may have been underestimated. Conclusions about previously exposed vaccinees were limited because only six AZD1222 recipients were SARS-CoV-2 seropositive at baseline. Because no day 14 peak-response samples were available, the repertoires could be characterized only after the peak T cell response. Reportedly, close to half of the unique spike-specific TCRs recognized epitopes lying outside the regions that are mutated in the B.1.351 and B.1.1.7 variants.

The CDR3 sequence holds 15 residues, the cysteine and phenylalanine included. The only DNA kept is the CDR3, 45 bases in frame from the first base. Relative to germline, V is missing 4 bases and J is missing 2 bases, with 8 bases of the junction outside any gene match. The germline V gene sets CDR1 to SGHRS and CDR2 to YFSETQ. The CDR3 regions of human TCRbeta chains were subjected to immunosequencing. In the source study's methods: Repertoire TCRs were matched against a reference library of SARS-CoV-2-specific TCRs generated with the MIRA antigen-specificity platform. Breadth was defined as the fraction of unique TCRs that were SARS-CoV-2-associated, and depth was defined as the fraction of total T cells that were SARS-CoV-2-associated. Each spike-specific TCR was assigned to its reactive spike region and to a CD4 or CD8 class using the MIRA data. Log10-transformed breadth and depth values were compared by one-way ANOVA with Sidak's multiple comparisons tests. TCRdb holds this immuneACCESS table with in-frame rearrangements only. Some clones are missing; in checked studies, unresolved V genes explain under half, and the rest has no known cause. V and J calls and clone size are given by that table; D and trimming were obtained from the DNA. Across this sample there are over 90,000 clones, with roughly 90% seen only once. The ten largest make up 9% to 13% of the sample.

This TCR derives from an adult who received the AZD1222 COVID-19 vaccine. The V and J segments used are TRBV5-1 and TRBJ2-7, with 8 middle bases fitting TRBD1. Sequences were derived from peripheral blood, sampled 28 days after the second AZD1222 dose. The nucleotides read TGCGCCAGCAGCCCCCTGGGACAGGCCGCCTACGAGCAGTACTTC. Its coded protein is CASSPLGQAAYEQYF.